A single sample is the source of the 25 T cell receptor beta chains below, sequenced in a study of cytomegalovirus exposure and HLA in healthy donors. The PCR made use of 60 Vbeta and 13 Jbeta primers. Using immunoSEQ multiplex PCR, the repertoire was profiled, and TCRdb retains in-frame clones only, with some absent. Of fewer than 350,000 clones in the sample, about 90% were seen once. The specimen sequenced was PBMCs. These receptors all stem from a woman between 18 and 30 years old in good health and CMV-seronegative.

CDR3 in amino acids: CASSSEGRSPQHF. DNA of the CDR3: TGTGCCAGCAGCTCGGAGGGGAGGTCGCCCCAGCATTTT. The V call is TRBV7-9, the J call TRBJ1-5, with D possibly being TRBD1 (5 bases). Trimming removed 4 bases at V and 9 bases at J, with 13 bases between. Germline CDR1 reads SEHNR; CDR2 reads FQNEAQ (reference sequence). The CDR3 runs to 13 residues.

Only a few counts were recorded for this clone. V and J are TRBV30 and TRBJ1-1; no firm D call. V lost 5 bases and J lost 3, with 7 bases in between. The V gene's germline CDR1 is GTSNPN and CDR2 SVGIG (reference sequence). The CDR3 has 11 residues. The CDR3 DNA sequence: TGTGCCTGGGCATCGGACACTGAAGCTTTCTTT. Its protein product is CAWASDTEAFF. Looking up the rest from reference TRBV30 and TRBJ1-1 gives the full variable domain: SQTIHQWPATLVQPVGSPLSLECTVEGTSNPNLYWYRQAAGRGLQLLFYSVGIGQISSEVPQNLSASRPQDRQFILSSKKLLLSDSGFYLCAWASDTEAFFGQGTRLTVV.

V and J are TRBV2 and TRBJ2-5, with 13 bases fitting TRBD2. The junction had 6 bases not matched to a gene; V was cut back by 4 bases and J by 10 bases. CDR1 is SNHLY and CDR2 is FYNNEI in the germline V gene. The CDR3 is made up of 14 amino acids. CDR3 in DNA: TGTGCCAGCAGTGCCTGGACTAGCGGGAGTCTCCAGTACTTC. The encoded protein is CASSAWTSGSLQYF.

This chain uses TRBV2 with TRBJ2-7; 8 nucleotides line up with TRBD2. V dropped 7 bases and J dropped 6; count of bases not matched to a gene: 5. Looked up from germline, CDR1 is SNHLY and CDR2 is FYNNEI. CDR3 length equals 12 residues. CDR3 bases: TGTGCCAGCATGGCGGGGGGTAGCGAGCAGTACTTC. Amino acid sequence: CASMAGGSEQYF.

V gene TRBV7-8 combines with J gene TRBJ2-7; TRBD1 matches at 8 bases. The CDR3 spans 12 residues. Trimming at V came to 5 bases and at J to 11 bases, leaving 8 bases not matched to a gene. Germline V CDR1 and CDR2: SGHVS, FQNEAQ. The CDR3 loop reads CASSRDRPSKYF. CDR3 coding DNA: TGTGCCAGCAGCCGGGACAGGCCATCCAAGTACTTC.

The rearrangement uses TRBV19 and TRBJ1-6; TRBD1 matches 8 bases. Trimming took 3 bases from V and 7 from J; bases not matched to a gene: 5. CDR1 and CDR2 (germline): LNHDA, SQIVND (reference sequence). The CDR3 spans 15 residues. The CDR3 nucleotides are TGTGCCAGTAGTATCCGGACAGGGAGGAATTCACCCCTCCACTTT. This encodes CASSIRTGRNSPLHF.

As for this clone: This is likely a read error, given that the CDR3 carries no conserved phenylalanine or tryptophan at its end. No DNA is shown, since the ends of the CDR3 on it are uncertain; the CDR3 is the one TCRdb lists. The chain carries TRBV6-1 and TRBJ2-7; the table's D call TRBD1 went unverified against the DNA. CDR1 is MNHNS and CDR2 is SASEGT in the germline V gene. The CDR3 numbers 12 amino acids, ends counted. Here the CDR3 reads CASSLRTGKPSL.

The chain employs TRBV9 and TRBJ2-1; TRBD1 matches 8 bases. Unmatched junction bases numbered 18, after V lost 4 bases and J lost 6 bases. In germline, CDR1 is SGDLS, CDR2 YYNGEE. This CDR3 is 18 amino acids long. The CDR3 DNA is TGTGCCAGCAGCAACCTCTTAGCCAGGGGGCCTAAATTCAATGAGCAGTTCTTC. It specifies CASSNLLARGPKFNEQFF.

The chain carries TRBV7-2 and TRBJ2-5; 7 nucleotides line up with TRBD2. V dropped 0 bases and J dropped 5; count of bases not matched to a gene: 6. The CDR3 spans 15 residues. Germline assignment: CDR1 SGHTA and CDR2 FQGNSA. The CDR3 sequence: CASSLAAGRRETQYF. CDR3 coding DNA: TGTGCCAGCAGCTTAGCAGCGGGGCGGCGGGAGACCCAGTACTTC.

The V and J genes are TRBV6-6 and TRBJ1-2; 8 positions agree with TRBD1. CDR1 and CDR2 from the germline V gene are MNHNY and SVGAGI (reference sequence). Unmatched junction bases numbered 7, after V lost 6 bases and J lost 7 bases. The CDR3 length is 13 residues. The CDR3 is CASSPQGVAGYTF. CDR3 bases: TGTGCCAGCAGCCCACAGGGGGTTGCTGGCTACACCTTC.

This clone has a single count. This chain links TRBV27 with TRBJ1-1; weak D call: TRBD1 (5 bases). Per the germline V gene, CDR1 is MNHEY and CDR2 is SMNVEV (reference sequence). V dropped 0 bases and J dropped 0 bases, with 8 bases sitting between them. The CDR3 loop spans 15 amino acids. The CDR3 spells CASSLSGGMNTEAFF. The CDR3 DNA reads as TGTGCCAGCAGTTTATCTGGGGGGATGAACACTGAAGCTTTCTTT.

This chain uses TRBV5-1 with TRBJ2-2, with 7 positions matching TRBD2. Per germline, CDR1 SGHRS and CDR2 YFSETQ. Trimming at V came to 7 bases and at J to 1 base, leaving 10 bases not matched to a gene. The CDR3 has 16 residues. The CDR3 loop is CASWGGAPKNTGELFF. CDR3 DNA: TGCGCCAGCTGGGGAGGGGCCCCAAAGAACACCGGGGAGCTGTTTTTT.

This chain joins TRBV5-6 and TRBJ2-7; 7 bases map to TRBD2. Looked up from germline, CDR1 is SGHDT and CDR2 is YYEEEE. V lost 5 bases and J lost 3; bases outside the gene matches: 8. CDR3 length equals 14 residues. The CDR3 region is CASRLWGGSYEQYF. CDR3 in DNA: TGTGCCAGCAGGTTGTGGGGGGGGAGCTACGAGCAGTACTTC.

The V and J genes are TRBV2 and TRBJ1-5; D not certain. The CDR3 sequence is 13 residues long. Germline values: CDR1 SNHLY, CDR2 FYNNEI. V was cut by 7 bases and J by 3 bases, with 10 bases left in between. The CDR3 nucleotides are TGTGCCAGCAATCCGTATAACAATCAGCCCCAGCATTTT. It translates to CASNPYNNQPQHF.

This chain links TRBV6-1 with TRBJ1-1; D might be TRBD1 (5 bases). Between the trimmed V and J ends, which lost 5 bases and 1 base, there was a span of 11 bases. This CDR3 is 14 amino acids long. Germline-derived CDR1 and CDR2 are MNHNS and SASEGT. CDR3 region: CASSRGTGNTEAFF. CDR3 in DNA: TGTGCCAGCAGTCGCGGAACAGGGAACACTGAAGCTTTCTTT.

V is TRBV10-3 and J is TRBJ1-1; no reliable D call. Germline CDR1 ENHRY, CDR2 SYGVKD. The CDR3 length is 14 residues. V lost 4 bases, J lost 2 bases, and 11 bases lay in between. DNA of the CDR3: TGTGCCATCAGTGGGAGTGTCTTCAACACTGAAGCTTTCTTT. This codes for CAISGSVFNTEAFF.

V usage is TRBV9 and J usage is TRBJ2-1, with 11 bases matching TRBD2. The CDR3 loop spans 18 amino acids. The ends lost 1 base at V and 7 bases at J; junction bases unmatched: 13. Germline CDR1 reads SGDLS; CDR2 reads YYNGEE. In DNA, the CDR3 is TGTGCCAGCAGCGTATCTACCGTCACTAGCGGGGGACTTAATGAGCAGTTCTTC. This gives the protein CASSVSTVTSGGLNEQFF.

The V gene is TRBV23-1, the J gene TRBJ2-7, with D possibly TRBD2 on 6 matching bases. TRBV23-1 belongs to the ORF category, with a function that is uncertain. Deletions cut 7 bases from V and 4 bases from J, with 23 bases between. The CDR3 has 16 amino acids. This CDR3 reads CASTTPGTRKVYEQYF. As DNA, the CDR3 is TGCGCCAGCACAACCCCCGGGACTCGAAAAGTGTACGAGCAGTACTTC.

The CDR3 DNA reads as TGTGCCAGCAGCGTAGATGGAGACTGGACAGCTTACAATGAGCAGTTCTTC. Protein product: CASSVDGDWTAYNEQFF. The rearrangement links TRBV9 to TRBJ2-1, with a tentative D call TRBD1 (6 bases). V lost 0 bases, J lost 4 bases, and 17 bases lay in between. Germline CDR1 SGDLS, CDR2 YYNGEE. The CDR3 runs to 17 residues.

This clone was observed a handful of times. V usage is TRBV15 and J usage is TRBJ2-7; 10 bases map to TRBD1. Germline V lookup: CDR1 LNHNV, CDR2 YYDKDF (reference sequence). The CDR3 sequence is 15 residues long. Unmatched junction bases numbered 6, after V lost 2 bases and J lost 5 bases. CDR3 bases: TGTGCCACCAGCAGACCTTGGGACAGGGGCCACGAGCAGTACTTC. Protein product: CATSRPWDRGHEQYF.

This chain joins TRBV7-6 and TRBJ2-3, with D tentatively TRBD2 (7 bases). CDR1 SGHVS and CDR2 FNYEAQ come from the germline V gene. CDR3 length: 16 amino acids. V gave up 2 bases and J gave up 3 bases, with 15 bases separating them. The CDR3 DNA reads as TGTGCCAGCAGCTTATCTTCGGGGGGCATGACAGATACGCAGTATTTT. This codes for CASSLSSGGMTDTQYF.

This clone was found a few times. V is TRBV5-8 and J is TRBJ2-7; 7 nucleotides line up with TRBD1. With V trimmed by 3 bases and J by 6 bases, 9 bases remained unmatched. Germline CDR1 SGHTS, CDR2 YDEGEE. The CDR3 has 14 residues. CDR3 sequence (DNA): TGTGCCAGCAGCTCCACACAGGGGTCAGGCGAGCAGTACTTC. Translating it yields CASSSTQGSGEQYF.

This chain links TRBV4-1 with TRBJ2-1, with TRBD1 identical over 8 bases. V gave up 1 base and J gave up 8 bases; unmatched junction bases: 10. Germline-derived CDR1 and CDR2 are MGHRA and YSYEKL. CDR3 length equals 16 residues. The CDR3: CASSQVPGYRGDEQFF. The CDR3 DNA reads TGCGCCAGCAGCCAAGTTCCCGGATACAGGGGGGATGAGCAGTTCTTC.

In DNA form, the CDR3 reads TGTGCCAGCAGTTTAAAGGGATGGGGCGACTACGAGCAGTACTTC. Translated: CASSLKGWGDYEQYF. The V gene is TRBV28, the J gene TRBJ2-7; weak D call: TRBD1 (5 bases). The V end lost 2 bases, the J end lost 3 bases, and 14 bases lay between the germline ends. CDR3 size: 15 residues. Germline V gene lookup returns CDR1 MDHEN and CDR2 SYDVKM.

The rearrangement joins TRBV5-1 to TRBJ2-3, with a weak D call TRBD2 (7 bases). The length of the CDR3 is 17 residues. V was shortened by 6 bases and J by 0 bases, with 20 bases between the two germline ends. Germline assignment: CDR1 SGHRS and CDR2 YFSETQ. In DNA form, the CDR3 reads TGCGCCAGCATCCTAGGGAGGGGGGGGCCGAGCACAGATACGCAGTATTTT. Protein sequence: CASILGRGGPSTDTQYF.